This entry is about one TCR beta chain. The data were obtained in a study of Ad26.COV2.S vaccination and SARS-CoV-2 variants. Trimming cost V 7 bases and J 10 bases; bases outside gene matches: 8. This CDR3 spans 13 amino acids. TCRdb keeps only in-frame clones here, not all; method: immunoSEQ multiplex PCR. The sample shows about 87,000 clones, about four fifths of them seen only once. V gene TRBV12-3 or TRBV12-4 combines with J gene TRBJ2-1; TRBD2 matches at 9 bases. This TCR derives from a human donor who had recovered from COVID-19. The sequences come from peripheral blood, collected after recovery from COVID-19. CDR3 bases: TGTGCCAGCACTCGCGGGAGGGCCCTGGAGCAGTTCTTC. Encoded protein: CASTRGRALEQFF.